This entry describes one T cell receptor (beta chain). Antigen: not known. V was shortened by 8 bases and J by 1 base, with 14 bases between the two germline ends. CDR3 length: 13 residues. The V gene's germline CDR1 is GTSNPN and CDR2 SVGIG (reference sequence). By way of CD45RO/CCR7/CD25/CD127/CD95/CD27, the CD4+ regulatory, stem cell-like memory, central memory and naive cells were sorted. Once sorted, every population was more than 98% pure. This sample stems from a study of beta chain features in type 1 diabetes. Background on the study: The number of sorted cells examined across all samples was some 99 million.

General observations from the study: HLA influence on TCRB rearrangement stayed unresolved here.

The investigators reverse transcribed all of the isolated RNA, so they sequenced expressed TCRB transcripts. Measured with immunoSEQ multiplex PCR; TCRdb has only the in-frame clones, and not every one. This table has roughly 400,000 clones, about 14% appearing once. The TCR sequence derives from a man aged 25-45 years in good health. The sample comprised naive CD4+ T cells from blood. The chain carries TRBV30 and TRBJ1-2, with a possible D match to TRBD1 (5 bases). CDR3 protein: CAGIAGFNYGYTF. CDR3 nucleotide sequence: TGTGCCGGAATTGCAGGGTTTAACTATGGCTACACCTTC.